The 28 T cell receptor beta chains below were found in one sample sequenced in a study of blood T cell repertoires in COVID-19. Using immunoSEQ multiplex PCR, the repertoire was profiled, and TCRdb retains in-frame clones only, with some absent. Among about 43,000 clones listed, just over 85% were seen once. Sequenced material: peripheral blood. These receptors were taken from a man aged 55 to 70 with active COVID-19.

Only one count was recorded for this clone. V usage is TRBV25-1 and J usage is TRBJ2-3; 9 positions match TRBD1. Per the germline V gene, CDR1 is MGHDK and CDR2 is SYGVNS. Trimming took 3 bases from V and 2 from J; bases not matched to a gene: 3. The CDR3 length is 15 residues. The CDR3 sequence is CASSDGDRATDTQYF. The CDR3 region has the DNA TGTGCCAGCAGTGATGGGGACAGGGCCACAGATACGCAGTATTTT.

The chain uses TRBV6-2 or TRBV6-3 and TRBJ2-7; 9 bases align to TRBD1. This CDR3 contains 16 residues. Germline V CDR1 and CDR2: MNHEY, SVGEGT. The junction had 8 bases not matched to a gene; V was cut back by 2 bases and J by 3 bases. Here the CDR3 reads CASSYRGTGKGYEQYF. For the CDR3, the DNA is TGTGCCAGCAGTTACCGAGGGACAGGGAAGGGCTACGAGCAGTACTTC.

This clone was seen a handful of times. The J gene is TRBJ1-1, the V gene TRBV29-1; the match to TRBD1 covers 7 bases. Germline CDR1 reads SQVTM; CDR2 reads ANQGSEA. V shed 7 bases, J shed 3 bases, and the junction held 5 bases outside the gene matches. There are 12 residues in the CDR3. The CDR3 region has the DNA TGCAGCGCATTAACAGGGGACACTGAAGCTTTCTTT. Encoded protein: CSALTGDTEAFF. The variable domain in full, completed from reference TRBV29-1 and TRBJ1-1, reads SAVISQKPSRDICQRGTSLTIQCQVDSQVTMMFWYRQQPGQSLTLIATANQGSEATYESGFVIDKFPISRPNLTFSTLTVSNMSPEDSSIYLCSALTGDTEAFFGQGTRLTVV.

The genes are TRBV6-5 and TRBJ1-1; tentative D call: TRBD1 (6 bases). Looked up from germline, CDR1 is MNHEY and CDR2 is SVGAGI. V was shortened by 7 bases and J by 0 bases, with 12 bases between the two germline ends. The CDR3 consists of 14 residues. CDR3 residues: CASTTGQLNTEAFF. The DNA for the CDR3 is TGTGCCAGCACTACAGGACAGCTGAACACTGAAGCTTTCTTT.

The chain joins TRBV21-1 to TRBJ2-7; TRBD2, the table's D call, lacks a check against the DNA. TRBV21-1 is a listed pseudogene. This CDR3 comprises 18 residues. The CDR3 DNA reads TGTGCCAGCAGCAAAGCGCCGGGACTAGCGGGAGGGCCTTACGAGCAGTACTTC. Residues: CASSKAPGLAGGPYEQYF.

The chain carries TRBV19 and TRBJ2-3; tentatively, D is TRBD2 (10 bases). The CDR3 extends over 19 amino acids. Trimming took 6 bases from V and 7 from J, leaving 32 bases between them. Germline CDR1 is LNHDA and CDR2 is SQIVND (reference sequence). The CDR3 loop reads CASSRDRVGAGGPRNTQYF. The CDR3 DNA sequence: TGTGCCAGTAGCAGGGACAGGGTTGGAGCGGGAGGGCCTCGAAATACGCAGTATTTT.

This clone was seen just once. The J gene is TRBJ2-1, the V gene TRBV5-4; 7 positions match TRBD2. V lost 3 bases, J lost 5 bases, and 14 bases stayed unmatched. The CDR3 has 17 amino acids. Germline V gene data show CDR1 as SGHNT and CDR2 as YYREEE (reference sequence). The CDR3 DNA is TGTGCCAGCAGCTCTGGAAGTTTGACTAGCTTCCACAATGAGCAGTTCTTC. Translated: CASSSGSLTSFHNEQFF.

The rearrangement joins TRBV7-2 to TRBJ2-3; no reliable D call. This CDR3 comprises 14 residues. Trimming took off 2 bases at V and 0 bases at J, with 6 bases between the two ends. Germline lookup yields CDR1 SGHTA and CDR2 FQGNSA. DNA for the CDR3: TGTGCCAGCAGCTTACAGTACAGCACAGATACGCAGTATTTT. Protein product: CASSLQYSTDTQYF.

This chain connects TRBV6-5 to TRBJ2-3; 9 bases map to TRBD2. Germline V CDR1 and CDR2: MNHEY, SVGAGI. With 2 bases clipped from V and 3 bases from J, the junction kept 3 bases outside the gene matches. The CDR3 extends over 15 amino acids. The CDR3 nucleotides read TGTGCCAGCAGTTACGCGACTAGCGGTACAGATACGCAGTATTTT. This codes for CASSYATSGTDTQYF.

The J gene is TRBJ2-3, the V gene TRBV7-8; 9 positions agree with TRBD1. The CDR3 length is 15 residues. The V gene end was trimmed by 6 bases and the J gene end by 3 bases; junction bases not matched to a gene: 7. CDR1 is SGHVS and CDR2 is FQNEAQ in the germline V gene. DNA of the CDR3: TGTGCCAGCAGGATCAACAGGGGGCAGACAGATACGCAGTATTTT. This gives the protein CASRINRGQTDTQYF. Drawing the rest from reference TRBV7-8 and TRBJ2-3, the complete variable domain is GAGVSQSPRYKVAKRGQDVALRCDPISGHVSLFWYQQALGQGPEFLTYFQNEAQLDKSGLPSDRFFAERPEGSVSTLKIQRTQQEDSAVYLCASRINRGQTDTQYFGPGTRLTVL.

This sequence joins TRBV25-1 and TRBJ1-5, with 9 bases matching TRBD1. This CDR3 is 16 amino acids long. The germline gives CDR1 MGHDK, CDR2 SYGVNS. J was trimmed by 3 bases and V by 3 bases; bases with no gene match: 6. In DNA form, the CDR3 reads TGTGCCAGCAGTGATTGGGGACAGGGCAACAATCAGCCCCAGCATTTT. It yields the protein CASSDWGQGNNQPQHF.

V gene TRBV14 combines with J gene TRBJ2-1; D is unresolved. V was trimmed by 1 base and J by 2 bases, leaving 6 bases between them. The CDR3 runs 14 residues. The germline CDR1 and CDR2 sequences are SGHDN and FVKESK. The CDR3 DNA sequence: TGTGCCAGCAGCCAAGGGCACGCCTACAATGAGCAGTTCTTC. This sequence encodes CASSQGHAYNEQFF.

The chain is built from TRBV5-1 and TRBJ2-2, with 14 bases identical to TRBD2. Trimming at V came to 4 bases and at J to 2 bases, leaving 10 bases not matched to a gene. This CDR3 is 19 amino acids long. Germline CDR1 SGHRS, CDR2 YFSETQ. The CDR3 coding sequence is TGCGCCAGCAGCACGGGACTAGCGGGAGATCTTCGAAACACCGGGGAGCTGTTTTTT. It encodes CASSTGLAGDLRNTGELFF.

The chain recombines TRBV2 with TRBJ2-5; D gene ambiguous. This CDR3 has 11 amino acids. Trimming shortened V by 7 bases and J by 3 bases, and 6 bases separated the two germline ends. Looked up from germline, CDR1 is SNHLY and CDR2 is FYNNEI. Here the CDR3 DNA reads TGTGCCAGCAAGAGTGAAGAGACCCAGTACTTC. Protein product: CASKSEETQYF.

The chain recombines TRBV5-1 with TRBJ1-1; D is unresolved. The CDR3 has 16 residues. Germline CDR1 SGHRS, CDR2 YFSETQ. V lost 0 bases to trimming and J lost 0 bases, with 12 bases between them. CDR3 sequence reads: CASSLVATLMNTEAFF. CDR3 sequence (DNA): TGCGCCAGCAGCTTGGTAGCAACCCTCATGAACACTGAAGCTTTCTTT.

The chain is built from TRBV10-3 and TRBJ2-3; 8 positions agree with TRBD2. The CDR3 totals 15 residues. V was clipped by 10 bases and J by 0 bases; unmatched bases: 9. Germline CDR1 is ENHRY and CDR2 is SYGVKD. The CDR3, as DNA: TGTGCCAGCTTACTAGCGGTGCCTAGCACAGATACGCAGTATTTT. It yields the protein CASLLAVPSTDTQYF.

The V and J genes are TRBV7-9 and TRBJ1-1; 7 bases are shared with TRBD1. With V trimmed by 5 bases and J by 3 bases, 12 bases remained unmatched. CDR1 and CDR2 from the germline V gene are SEHNR and FQNEAQ (reference sequence). This CDR3 has 16 residues. CDR3 nucleotides: TGTGCCAGCAGCCCGACTAGGACAGGAGGGGACACTGAAGCTTTCTTT. Translation: CASSPTRTGGDTEAFF.

The V call is TRBV29-1, the J call TRBJ2-7, with 9 bases lining up with TRBD2. V gave up 6 bases and J gave up 4 bases; unmatched junction bases: 7. The germline CDR1 and CDR2 sequences are SQVTM and ANQGSEA. The CDR3 covers 13 residues. CDR3 protein: CSVYGAGGYEQYF. The CDR3 DNA reads TGCAGCGTGTACGGGGCGGGAGGGTACGAGCAGTACTTC.

The chain links TRBV3-1 (or the pseudogene TRBV3-2) to TRBJ2-3; D perhaps matches TRBD2 (6 bases). The V gene's germline CDR1 is LGHDT and CDR2 YNNKEL (reference sequence). The CDR3 consists of 18 residues. V was cut by 0 bases and J by 2 bases, with 18 bases left in between. The CDR3 reads CASSQEGLAQFYTDTQYF. The CDR3 nucleotides are TGTGCCAGCAGCCAAGAAGGTCTAGCGCAATTCTACACAGATACGCAGTATTTT.

The CDR3 reads CASSQAAGQGVSEQYF. The CDR3 bases are TGTGCCAGCAGCCAAGCGGCCGGCCAAGGGGTCTCCGAGCAGTACTTC. The gene calls are TRBV14 and TRBJ2-7; the D gene is possibly TRBD1 (5 bases). Deletions cut 1 base from V and 6 bases from J, with 19 bases between. Germline V lookup: CDR1 SGHDN, CDR2 FVKESK. The CDR3 has 16 amino acids. The full variable domain, rest sourced from reference TRBV14 and TRBJ2-7, is EAGVTQFPSHSVIEKGQTVTLRCDPISGHDNLYWYRRVMGKEIKFLLHFVKESKQDESGMPNNRFLAERTGGTYSTLKVQPAELEDSGVYFCASSQAAGQGVSEQYFGPGTRLTVT.

The chain links TRBV19 to TRBJ2-2; a weak D match, TRBD1 (6 bases). Trimming cost V 4 bases and J 5 bases, with 8 bases left between them. Germline CDR1 is LNHDA and CDR2 is SQIVND (reference sequence). The CDR3 sequence is 13 residues long. CDR3 region: CASSNTGTGELFF. CDR3 coding DNA: TGTGCCAGTAGTAACACAGGGACCGGGGAGCTGTTTTTT.

This rearrangement joins TRBV5-4 to TRBJ1-6, with 7 bases aligning to TRBD1. This CDR3 comprises 13 residues. Germline CDR1 reads SGHNT; CDR2 reads YYREEE (reference sequence). The junction had 7 bases not matched to a gene; V was cut back by 6 bases and J by 10 bases. The DNA for the CDR3 is TGTGCCAGCACGACAGGGCAGGGCTCACCCCTCCACTTT. Protein: CASTTGQGSPLHF.

The chain carries TRBV27 and TRBJ2-2, with 10 positions matching TRBD1. Germline V gene lookup returns CDR1 MNHEY and CDR2 SMNVEV (reference sequence). The J segment lost 6 bases and the V segment lost 6 bases, leaving 7 bases of the junction unmatched. This CDR3 comprises 15 residues. CDR3 loop: CASSLTGGRAGELFF. DNA for the CDR3: TGTGCCAGCAGCCTGACAGGGGGCCGGGCCGGGGAGCTGTTTTTT.

This rearrangement joins TRBV7-2 to TRBJ1-1; TRBD1 agrees at 7 bases. This CDR3 comprises 14 residues. V gave up 5 bases and J gave up 1 base; unmatched junction bases: 4. The germline CDR1 and CDR2 sequences are SGHTA and FQGNSA. The CDR3 is CASSTGQPNTEAFF. The CDR3 bases are TGTGCCAGCAGCACGGGACAGCCGAACACTGAAGCTTTCTTT.

The V call is TRBV5-6, the J call TRBJ2-7; 8 bases are a match to TRBD2. The CDR3 contains 15 residues. Germline V gives CDR1 SGHDT, CDR2 YYEEEE. V gave up 0 bases and J gave up 2 bases; unmatched junction bases: 4. The CDR3 reads CASSLVAGGTYEQYF. CDR3 DNA: TGTGCCAGCAGCTTGGTGGCGGGAGGCACCTACGAGCAGTACTTC.

The rearrangement links TRBV19 to TRBJ2-1; TRBD1 is a possible D gene (6 bases). Looked up from germline, CDR1 is LNHDA and CDR2 is SQIVND (reference sequence). This CDR3 is 15 amino acids long. V was trimmed by 5 bases and J by 1 base, leaving 12 bases between them. Written as DNA, the CDR3 is TGTGCCAGTAGTTTGTTAGGGGGATCCTACAATGAGCAGTTCTTC. Protein sequence: CASSLLGGSYNEQFF.

V usage is TRBV19 and J usage is TRBJ1-5, with 11 positions matching TRBD1. Germline V gives CDR1 LNHDA, CDR2 SQIVND (reference sequence). The CDR3 extends over 16 amino acids. The junction had 5 bases not matched to a gene; V was cut back by 6 bases and J by 1 base. CDR3 DNA sequence: TGTGCCAGTAGGGGGACAGGGGGGTCAAGCAATCAGCCCCAGCATTTT. Translated, it gives CASRGTGGSSNQPQHF.

The V call is TRBV3-1 (or the pseudogene TRBV3-2), the J call TRBJ1-4; a weak D match, TRBD1 (6 bases). V lost 4 bases, J lost 3 bases, and 15 bases lay in between. Germline V gene lookup returns CDR1 LGHDT and CDR2 YNNKEL (reference sequence). There are 16 residues in the CDR3. The CDR3 DNA is TGTGCCAGCAGCCCCAACACAGGGTTGGCTAATGAAAAACTGTTTTTT. It yields the protein CASSPNTGLANEKLFF.